This T cell receptor (beta chain) is from a study of blood T cell repertoires in COVID-19. On the study more broadly: Sources were T cells, B-cell-depleted T cells, or PBMCs; the material itself was cDNA or gDNA.

Sequenced by immunoSEQ multiplex PCR; TCRdb stores in-frame clones only, minus some. The data hold roughly 180,000 clones, with roughly 82% observed a single time. The CDR3 consists of 13 residues. V was shortened by 8 bases and J by 1 base, with 11 bases between the two germline ends. Germline V gene data show CDR1 as MNHEY and CDR2 as SVGAGI. The V call is TRBV6-5, the J call TRBJ1-1; D call uncertain. This clonotype was sampled from a man aged 40-55 years who had recovered from COVID-19. Sequenced sample: PBMCs or T cells enriched from blood (not recorded which). The chain's CDR3 is CASVREGNTEAFF. The DNA of the CDR3 is TGTGCCAGCGTACGGGAAGGGAACACTGAAGCTTTCTTT.